Each of the 16 T cell receptor beta chains below was sequenced from the same sample in a study of patients and donors after allogeneic stem cell transplantation. Using its own MiXCR run on the RT-PCR reads, TCRdb lists one record per CDR3 protein. Seen here are approximately 170,000 distinct CDR3 sequences, 30% observed once, and the top ten hold roughly 3%. The sample taken for sequencing was blood, either unsorted or a sorted T cell fraction (not recorded which). These TCRs come from a human donor who was either an allogeneic HSCT recipient or a stem cell or donor lymphocyte infusion donor (not recorded which). It is not recorded whose cells these are; they may come from a transplant donor.

V is TRBV29-1 and J is TRBJ2-7; possibly TRBD2 for D (5 bases). This CDR3 is built from 11 residues. The V gene's germline CDR1 is SQVTM and CDR2 ANQGSEA. Trimming stripped 6 bases from V and 6 bases from J, with 12 bases between. The CDR3 DNA follows: TGCAGCGTATGGAGGAGTGGCGAGCAGTACTTC. Translation gives CSVWRSGEQYF.

This clonotype was seen ten or more times. The junction differs from germline at one of its ends, possibly a read error. The J gene is TRBJ2-2, the V gene TRBV5-1; possible D gene TRBD2, 6 bases. Germline assignment: CDR1 SGHRS and CDR2 YFSETQ. This CDR3 has 12 residues. The CDR3 DNA follows: TGTGCCAGCAGTTTGGGGGGCGGGGAGCTGTTTTTT. It is translated as CASSLGGGELFF.

This clonotype showed up just a few times. This chain links TRBV5-1 with TRBJ2-2; 7 nucleotides agree with TRBD1. Germline CDR1 reads SGHRS; CDR2 reads YFSETQ. The length of the CDR3 is 13 residues. V shed 5 bases and J 3 bases; nucleotides not matched to a gene: 1. In DNA, the CDR3 is TGCGCCAGCAGTCAGGGGGACACCGGGGAGCTGTTTTTT. Translating gives CASSQGDTGELFF. The variable domain in full, completed from reference TRBV5-1 and TRBJ2-2, reads KAGVTQTPRYLIKTRGQQVTLSCSPISGHRSVSWYQQTPGQGLQFLFEYFSETQRNKGNFPGRFSGRQFSNSRSEMNVSTLELGDSALYLCASSQGDTGELFFGEGSRLTVL.

The chain employs TRBV7-6 and TRBJ2-3; 13 positions agree with TRBD2. Germline CDR1 and CDR2: SGHVS and FNYEAQ. V was clipped by 5 bases and J by 4 bases; unmatched bases: 3. The CDR3 has 15 residues. The CDR3 DNA reads TGTGCCAGCAGCATTGGACTAGCGGGAGCAGATACGCAGTATTTT. Protein: CASSIGLAGADTQYF.

In its sample, this clonotype was seen a few times. This chain connects TRBV9 to TRBJ2-7, with a weak D call TRBD1 (6 bases). The germline V and J ends were trimmed by 1 base and 2 bases, with 13 bases remaining between them. Germline-derived CDR1 and CDR2 are SGDLS and YYNGEE. CDR3 length equals 15 residues. The CDR3: CASSVRDTAPYEQYF. The CDR3 DNA is TGTGCCAGCAGCGTACGGGACACGGCTCCCTACGAGCAGTACTTC. Variable domain in full (rest from reference TRBV9 and TRBJ2-7): DSGVTQTPKHLITATGQRVTLRCSPRSGDLSVYWYQQSLDQGLQFLIQYYNGEERAKGNILERFSAQQFPDLHSELNLSSLELGDSALYFCASSVRDTAPYEQYFGPGTRLTVT.

This clonotype was seen a few times. The CDR3 here is CSAADTRTDTQYF. CDR3 DNA sequence: TGCAGTGCCGCCGACACCCGCACAGATACGCAGTATTTT. The V and J genes are TRBV20-1 and TRBJ2-3, with no clear D. The CDR3 is made up of 13 amino acids. V was cut by 6 bases and J by 1 base, with 11 bases left in between. Germline assignment: CDR1 DFQATT and CDR2 SNEGSKA (reference sequence).

This clonotype came up a few times. The rearrangement joins TRBV6-5 to TRBJ1-2; D remains unclear. Germline CDR1 and CDR2: MNHEY and SVGAGI. The V and J ends lost 2 bases and 4 bases respectively, with 8 bases between them. This CDR3 comprises 13 residues. The DNA of the CDR3 is TGTGCCAGCAGTTACGCGACAACCTATGGCTACACCTTC. Translation gives CASSYATTYGYTF.

The rearrangement uses TRBV5-6 and TRBJ1-6, with a tentative D call TRBD1 (5 bases). V was trimmed by 4 bases and J by 4 bases, leaving 15 bases between them. This CDR3 region has 16 residues. In germline, CDR1 is SGHDT, CDR2 YYEEEE. The DNA for the CDR3 is TGTGCCAGCAGCCCCCTCGGGGGACCGTATAATTCACCCCTCCACTTT. It yields the protein CASSPLGGPYNSPLHF.

The chain employs TRBV10-3 and TRBJ2-7; 10 bases map to TRBD1. CDR1 and CDR2 (germline): ENHRY, SYGVKD. J lost 7 bases, V lost 6 bases, and 6 bases had no gene match. This CDR3 comprises 13 residues. CDR3 DNA: TGTGCCATCAGACCAGGGGGACAGGGGGAGCAGTACTTC. Its translation is CAIRPGGQGEQYF.

This clonotype appeared many times. The chain combines TRBV12-3 or TRBV12-4 with TRBJ1-3; a weak D match, TRBD1 (5 bases). This CDR3 spans 13 amino acids. Trimming took 7 bases from V and 3 from J, leaving 10 bases between them. As DNA, the CDR3 is TGTGCCAGCACAGGGTCGAATGGAAACACCATATATTTT. Translation gives CASTGSNGNTIYF.

This clonotype was seen a few times. The rearrangement links TRBV12-3 or TRBV12-4 to TRBJ1-4; no firm D call. Deletions cut 6 bases from V and 0 bases from J, with 14 bases between. This CDR3 comprises 16 residues. The CDR3 reads CASSPNYGATNEKLFF. The CDR3 DNA sequence: TGTGCCAGCAGCCCAAACTATGGCGCAACTAATGAAAAACTGTTTTTT.

This chain links TRBV12-3 or TRBV12-4 with TRBJ2-1; unclear D gene. This CDR3 is 11 amino acids long. V was clipped by 8 bases and J by 9 bases, with 11 bases between them. The DNA of the CDR3 is TGTGCCAGCGGGGTATCCAGTGAGCAGTTCTTC. This translates into CASGVSSEQFF.

This clonotype occurred many times. This chain connects TRBV20-1 to TRBJ1-6; D may be TRBD1 (5 bases). The CDR3 is 15 amino acids. The V gene's germline CDR1 is DFQATT and CDR2 SNEGSKA (reference sequence). Trimming cost V 8 bases and J 0 bases, with 14 bases left between them. CDR3 DNA sequence: TGCAGTATATTGTCAGGGAGCTCCTATAATTCACCCCTCCACTTT. It yields the protein CSILSGSSYNSPLHF.

The chain combines TRBV6-5 with TRBJ2-7; D is ambiguous. Trimming shortened V by 8 bases and J by 0 bases, and 17 bases separated the two germline ends. Germline CDR1 is MNHEY and CDR2 is SVGAGI. The CDR3 has 15 amino acids. The CDR3 spells CASRWNPDSSYEQYF. In DNA form, the CDR3 reads TGTGCCAGCCGGTGGAACCCGGATAGCTCCTACGAGCAGTACTTC.

This clonotype came up a few times. The J gene is TRBJ1-2, the V gene TRBV5-1, with D uncertain. This CDR3 is 14 amino acids long. In germline, CDR1 is SGHRS, CDR2 YFSETQ. V lost 4 bases and J lost 9, with 19 bases in between. The CDR3 bases are TGCGCCAGCAGCCTGAGGGCGGGCGGCGCGCGCTACACCTTC. It translates to CASSLRAGGARYTF. The full variable domain, with the rest looked up from reference TRBV5-1 and TRBJ1-2, is KAGVTQTPRYLIKTRGQQVTLSCSPISGHRSVSWYQQTPGQGLQFLFEYFSETQRNKGNFPGRFSGRQFSNSRSEMNVSTLELGDSALYLCASSLRAGGARYTFGSGTRLTVV.

This clonotype showed up just a few times. The rearrangement uses TRBV12-3 or TRBV12-4 and TRBJ2-1; D possibly corresponds to TRBD2 (6 bases). This CDR3 has 16 amino acids. Deletions cut 5 bases from V and 2 bases from J, with 16 bases between. CDR3 DNA: TGTGCCAGCAGTCCCGGGACTTTCTCTACCTACAATGAGCAGTTCTTC. Its protein is CASSPGTFSTYNEQFF.